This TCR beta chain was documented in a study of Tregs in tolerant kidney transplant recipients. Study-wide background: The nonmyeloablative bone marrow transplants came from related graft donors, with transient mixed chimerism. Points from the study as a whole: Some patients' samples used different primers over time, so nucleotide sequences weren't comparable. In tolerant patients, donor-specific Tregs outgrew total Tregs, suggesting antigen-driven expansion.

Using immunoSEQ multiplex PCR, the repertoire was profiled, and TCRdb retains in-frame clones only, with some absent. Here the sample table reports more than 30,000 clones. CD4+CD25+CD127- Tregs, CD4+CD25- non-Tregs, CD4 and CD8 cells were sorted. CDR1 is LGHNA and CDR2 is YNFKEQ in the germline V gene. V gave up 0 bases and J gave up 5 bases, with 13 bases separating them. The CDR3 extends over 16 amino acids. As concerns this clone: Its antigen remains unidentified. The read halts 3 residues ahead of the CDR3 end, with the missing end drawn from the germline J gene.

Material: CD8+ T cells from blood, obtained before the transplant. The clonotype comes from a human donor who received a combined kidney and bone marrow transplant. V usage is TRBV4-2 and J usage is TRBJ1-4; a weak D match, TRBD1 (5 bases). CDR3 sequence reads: CASSQDLQEGNEKLFF. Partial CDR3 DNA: TGTGCCAGCAGCCAAGATCTACAGGAGGGGAATGAAAAA.